This entry features one T cell receptor beta chain sequence. The record originates from a study of T cell changes during pregnancy in multiple sclerosis. Assay used: immunoSEQ multiplex PCR; TCRdb lists only in-frame clones, some missing. The sample lists some 24,000 clones; about 92% were seen once. Trimming removed 0 bases from V and 2 bases from J, with 13 bases in between. Germline V gene sequence: CDR1 LNHNV, CDR2 YYDKDF (reference sequence). The CDR3 is made up of 16 amino acids. The sample here was CD8+ T cells from peripheral blood mononuclear cells, taken in the third trimester of pregnancy. This chain connects TRBV15 to TRBJ1-2, with D possibly TRBD1 on 5 matching bases. The receptor's source is a female donor in good health, enrolled as a control in a pregnancy study. This chain's CDR3 is CATSRDRDFLNYGYTF. Written as DNA, the CDR3 is TGTGCCACCAGCAGAGACCGGGACTTTCTGAACTATGGCTACACCTTC.